Sequencing of this TCR beta chain was carried out in a study of CD8+CD57+ T cells in acquired aplastic anemia. Points from the study as a whole: Patients and controls shared over 25 CD8+ CDR3 sequences.

As regards this clonotype: Its antigen is still unknown.

This CDR3 contains 13 residues. Germline V gene data show CDR1 as MNHEY and CDR2 as SMNVEV (reference sequence). The junction had 5 bases not matched to a gene; V was cut back by 5 bases and J by 4 bases. Sequencing involved patients with CD8+CD57+ cell expansion previously shown by flow cytometry. With no exception, the patients had severe acquired aplastic anemia. No therapy had been given to the patients at the time of blood sampling. Genomic DNA, serving as template, underwent TCR beta VDJ and CDR3 profiling. MiXCR was run by TCRdb on the reads, yielding one entry per CDR3 protein. The data show just over 150,000 distinct CDR3 sequences, around 48% seen once.

This clonotype was obtained from a human donor with aplastic anemia. The chain employs TRBV27 and TRBJ2-7; 7 bases agree with TRBD2. Sequencing input: sorted CD4+, CD8+, or CD8+CD57+ T cells (not recorded which) from PBMCs. The CDR3 nucleotides read TGTGCCAGCAGTAAGGGAGGGGTGTACGAGCAGTACTTC. Translated, it gives CASSKGGVYEQYF.